This entry lists 26 T cell receptor beta chains sequenced from one sample in a study of blood T cells in healthy people across ages. Primed by a sample-barcoded 5' primer and a J-beta primer mix, a second PCR proceeded for 7 to 11 cycles. TCRdb re-called the 5' RACE reads with MiXCR, one entry per CDR3 protein. The data hold some 1,000,000 distinct CDR3 sequences, with around 25% observed a single time. The sample was also linked to a second study, of T cells of mothers and their children.

The sequenced sample was blood. These receptors all stem from a girl aged 2-10 years in good health.

This chain uses TRBV7-9 with TRBJ2-2; perhaps TRBD2 as D (5 bases). CDR3 size: 15 residues. The V end lost 1 base, the J end lost 3 bases, and 9 bases lay between the germline ends. Germline-derived CDR1 and CDR2 are SEHNR and FQNEAQ (reference sequence). DNA of the CDR3: TGTGCCAGCAGCTTAGACTGGCGGGACACCGGGGAGCTGTTTTTT. Its translation is CASSLDWRDTGELFF.

The chain combines TRBV7-8 with TRBJ1-2; D is perhaps TRBD1 (5 bases). Germline V CDR1 and CDR2: SGHVS, FQNEAQ. Trimming removed 5 bases from V and 7 bases from J, with 20 bases in between. The CDR3 contains 15 residues. The CDR3 coding sequence is TGTGCCAGCAGCGTCACCCCCGGGGGGGGTTTTGGCTACACCTTC. It yields the protein CASSVTPGGGFGYTF.

Many counts were recorded for this clonotype. The rearrangement uses TRBV7-2 and TRBJ2-4; weak D call: TRBD1 (6 bases). Germline V CDR1 and CDR2: SGHTA, FQGNSA. V lost 1 base, J lost 16 bases, and 20 bases lay in between. This CDR3 has 14 residues. The CDR3, as DNA: TGTGCCAGCAGCTTAGAGTTTTTGAGGACAGAGAGTTACTTC. Its translation is CASSLEFLRTESYF. The full variable domain, its missing parts supplied by reference TRBV7-2 and TRBJ2-4, is GAGVSQSPSNKVTEKGKDVELRCDPISGHTALYWYRQSLGQGLEFLIYFQGNSAPDKSGLPSDRFSAERTGGSVSTLTIQRTQQEDSAVYLCASSLEFLRTESYFGAGTRLSVL.

In this sample, this clonotype turned up a few times. The rearrangement joins TRBV5-1 to TRBJ2-1; D is perhaps TRBD1 (5 bases). Germline V gene lookup returns CDR1 SGHRS and CDR2 YFSETQ. Trimming shortened V by 0 bases and J by 7 bases, and 23 bases separated the two germline ends. This CDR3 is 18 amino acids long. The CDR3 nucleotides read TGCGCCAGCAGCTTGGAAGGCTGGGGCGTGAAGGGGCGGAATGAGCAGTTCTTC. Protein: CASSLEGWGVKGRNEQFF. Full variable domain (outside the CDR3, taken from reference TRBV5-1 and TRBJ2-1): KAGVTQTPRYLIKTRGQQVTLSCSPISGHRSVSWYQQTPGQGLQFLFEYFSETQRNKGNFPGRFSGRQFSNSRSEMNVSTLELGDSALYLCASSLEGWGVKGRNEQFFGPGTRLTVL.

In this sample, this clonotype turned up many times. The chain links TRBV28 to TRBJ1-4; D is ambiguous. Trimming removed 8 bases from V and 0 bases from J, with 10 bases in between. This CDR3 region has 14 residues. The V gene's germline CDR1 is MDHEN and CDR2 SYDVKM. The DNA of the CDR3 is TGTGCCAGCTGCAGGCTACCAACTAATGAAAAACTGTTTTTT. Protein product: CASCRLPTNEKLFF.

The table lists this clonotype with a few counts. The chain recombines TRBV9 with TRBJ2-1, with a possible D match to TRBD2 (6 bases). The DNA matches TRBJ2-7 better at its end, which makes the J call doubtful. CDR1 is SGDLS and CDR2 is YYNGEE in the germline V gene. The CDR3 is 16 residues long. CDR3 coding DNA: TGTGCCAGCAGCCCGCGGGGTCGGGGAACCGGCTACGAGCAGTACTTC. Translating it yields CASSPRGRGTGYEQYF.

The V call is TRBV2, the J call TRBJ1-5, with 9 bases lining up with TRBD1. There are 14 residues in the CDR3. The germline V gene encodes CDR1 SNHLY and CDR2 FYNNEI. The V gene end was trimmed by 4 bases and the J gene end by 6 bases; junction bases not matched to a gene: 4. The CDR3 is CASSVGQGGQPQHF. The CDR3 DNA reads as TGTGCCAGCAGTGTGGGACAGGGAGGTCAGCCCCAGCATTTT.

Concerning this clonotype itself: At one boundary the junction diverges from the germline segment, which might be a read error. The chain joins TRBV29-1 to TRBJ2-5; a weak D match, TRBD1 (8 bases). Germline CDR1 reads SQVTM; CDR2 reads ANQGSEA. This CDR3 region has 13 residues. The CDR3 bases are TGCAGCGTCGGGGGGACAGGCCAAGAGATCCAGTACTTC. Protein: CSVGGTGQEIQYF.

This clonotype has a handful of counts. The rearrangement joins TRBV15 to TRBJ2-1, with 7 bases identical to TRBD2. This CDR3 region has 17 residues. The germline CDR1 and CDR2 sequences are LNHNV and YYDKDF (reference sequence). Trimming removed 5 bases from V and 7 bases from J; junction bases left unmatched: 17. CDR3 sequence (DNA): TGTGCCACCAGCCAGGACCGCGGGGAGGGCCCCGGGAATGAGCAGTTCTTC. Translation gives CATSQDRGEGPGNEQFF.

The rearrangement links TRBV29-1 to TRBJ2-3, with unresolved D. Germline-derived CDR1 and CDR2 are SQVTM and ANQGSEA. The CDR3 loop spans 13 amino acids. V was trimmed by 1 base and J by 0 bases, leaving 5 bases between them. The CDR3 reads CSVEGISTDTQYF. CDR3 DNA sequence: TGCAGCGTTGAAGGGATTAGCACAGATACGCAGTATTTT.

This clonotype has more than one count but fewer than ten. The chain has TRBV20-1 and TRBJ2-5; TRBD2 matches at 16 bases. The germline V gene has CDR1 DFQATT and CDR2 SNEGSKA (reference sequence). The CDR3 extends over 19 amino acids. J lost 4 bases, V lost 0 bases, and 11 bases had no gene match. This chain's CDR3 is CSARERSGTSGRAGETQYF. The CDR3 DNA sequence: TGCAGTGCTAGAGAGCGATCCGGGACTAGCGGGAGGGCCGGAGAGACCCAGTACTTC.

This clonotype has only a few counts. The gene calls are TRBV9 and TRBJ2-2; D remains unclear. Trimming took off 0 bases at V and 3 bases at J, with 6 bases between the two ends. The CDR3 has 14 residues. Germline-derived CDR1 and CDR2 are SGDLS and YYNGEE. The CDR3 region has the DNA TGTGCCAGCAGCGTAGATGGAGACACCGGGGAGCTGTTTTTT. It encodes CASSVDGDTGELFF.

This clonotype came up a few times. The J gene is TRBJ2-7, the V gene TRBV29-1; D is possibly TRBD1 (6 bases). V gave up 6 bases and J gave up 2 bases, with 11 bases separating them. The CDR3 is made up of 12 amino acids. The germline V gene has CDR1 SQVTM and CDR2 ANQGSEA. The CDR3 here is CSVARDTYEQYF. In DNA, the CDR3 is TGCAGCGTAGCCCGGGACACCTACGAGCAGTACTTC.

The chain couples TRBV12-3 or TRBV12-4 to TRBJ1-2; D uncertain. V was pared by 2 bases and J by 8 bases, with 18 bases between. CDR3 length equals 15 residues. CDR3 sequence: CASSLRWRTVRGYTF. The CDR3, as DNA: TGTGCCAGCAGTTTAAGGTGGCGAACGGTACGGGGCTACACCTTC.

CDR3 in DNA: TGTGCCAGCGGGCTTCATGGGGTCCTGGGGGAGCAGTACTTC. Its protein product is CASGLHGVLGEQYF. J is TRBJ2-7 and V is TRBV7-2; D unclear. With 8 bases removed from V and 7 bases from J, the gap between germline ends came to 21 bases. The CDR3 consists of 14 residues. CDR1 is SGHTA, CDR2 FQGNSA, per germline. Full variable domain (missing parts from reference TRBV7-2 and TRBJ2-7): GAGVSQSPSNKVTEKGKDVELRCDPISGHTALYWYRQSLGQGLEFLIYFQGNSAPDKSGLPSDRFSAERTGGSVSTLTIQRTQQEDSAVYLCASGLHGVLGEQYFGPGTRLTVT.

This clonotype was counted only a few times. The chain links TRBV5-1 to TRBJ2-2; perhaps D is TRBD1 or TRBD2 (6 bases each). Germline CDR1 is SGHRS and CDR2 is YFSETQ. The CDR3 loop spans 16 amino acids. Trimming cost V 7 bases and J 2 bases, with 18 bases left between them. CDR3 sequence: CASSQKQGGNTGELFF. The CDR3 DNA reads as TGCGCCAGCTCCCAGAAACAGGGAGGAAACACCGGGGAGCTGTTTTTT.

V is TRBV20-1 and J is TRBJ2-3; D unresolved. Deletions cut 1 base from V and 6 bases from J, with 8 bases between. The CDR3 is made up of 12 amino acids. Germline values: CDR1 DFQATT, CDR2 SNEGSKA (reference sequence). The chain's CDR3 is CSARGPVDTQYF. The CDR3 DNA sequence: TGCAGTGCTAGAGGCCCAGTGGATACGCAGTATTTT.

This clonotype has only a few counts. This chain uses TRBV12-5 with TRBJ1-1, with D hard to call. This CDR3 region has 14 residues. Trimming pared 1 base from V and 1 base from J, leaving 7 bases between. Germline CDR1 and CDR2: LGHNT and FRNRAP. CDR3 coding DNA: TGTGCTAGTGGTTTGGGGTTGGGGAACACTGAAGCTTTCTTT. Translating it yields CASGLGLGNTEAFF.

This clonotype was observed a handful of times. This chain connects TRBV3-1 to TRBJ2-1; tentative D call: TRBD2 (5 bases). The V end lost 8 bases, the J end lost 7 bases, and 9 bases lay between the germline ends. Germline assignment: CDR1 LGHDT and CDR2 YNNKEL (reference sequence). This CDR3 spans 11 amino acids. The CDR3 DNA reads as TGTGCCAGCCACGGCGGGAATGAGCAGTTCTTC. It yields the protein CASHGGNEQFF.

About this clonotype: At one boundary the junction diverges from the germline segment, which might be a read error. The CDR3 sequence is CAMSDLGTSGDEQFF. DNA of the CDR3: TGCGCCATGAGTGACCTCGGGACTAGCGGGGACGAGCAGTTCTTC. The chain uses TRBV10-3 and TRBJ2-1; 13 bases map to TRBD2. The germline CDR1 and CDR2 sequences are ENHRY and SYGVKD. The length of the CDR3 is 15 residues.

V and J are TRBV12-3 or TRBV12-4 and TRBJ2-3; D is undetermined. V gave up 2 bases and J gave up 8 bases, with 14 bases separating them. The CDR3 has 14 residues. The CDR3 spells CASSLRHEVVTQYF. The CDR3 coding sequence is TGTGCCAGCAGTTTAAGGCATGAGGTGGTTACGCAGTATTTT.

The sample holds many counts of this clonotype. The rearrangement links TRBV6-4 to TRBJ1-2; D is undetermined. V was trimmed by 6 bases and J by 2 bases, leaving 4 bases between them. The CDR3 runs 11 residues. Germline CDR1 reads MRHNA; CDR2 reads SNTAGT. The DNA of the CDR3 is TGTGCCAGCAGGTCGAACTATGGCTACACCTTC. This encodes CASRSNYGYTF.

Note on this clonotype: The germline gene is not matched at one end of the junction; a read error may be the cause. V and J are TRBV6-1 and TRBJ1-2; D remains ambiguous. The CDR3 spans 14 residues. Germline V gene sequence: CDR1 MNHNS, CDR2 SASEGT. CDR3 amino acids: CTSSESVGRSGYTF. CDR3 DNA sequence: TGTACCAGCAGTGAATCGGTGGGTCGGAGTGGCTACACCTTC.

J is TRBJ2-5 and V is TRBV7-2; the D call may be TRBD1 or TRBD2 (6 bases each). The J call is in doubt because the DNA end fits TRBJ2-1 better. From germline, CDR1 is SGHTA and CDR2 FQGNSA. The CDR3 totals 13 residues. CDR3 sequence reads: CASSLGGGSEQFF. In nucleotides, the CDR3 is TGTGCCAGCAGCTTAGGAGGGGGGAGTGAGCAGTTCTTC.

As regards this clonotype: At one end the junction does not follow the germline gene, possibly because of a read error. The chain employs TRBV3-1 and TRBJ1-4; no reliable D call. This CDR3 spans 15 amino acids. CDR1 and CDR2 (germline): LGHDT, YNNKEL (reference sequence). This CDR3 is CASNQERAMREKLFF. The CDR3 region has the DNA TGTGCCAGCAACCAAGAGAGGGCTATGAGAGAAAAACTGTTTTTT.

The chain employs TRBV11-2 and TRBJ2-1; D uncertain. The germline gives CDR1 SGHAT, CDR2 FQNNGV. The CDR3 has 15 residues. The ends were cut back, 4 bases at V and 9 bases at J, with 19 bases in the middle. This CDR3 reads CASSSDFAAIAEQFF. The CDR3 coding sequence is TGTGCCAGCAGCTCCGATTTTGCGGCTATTGCTGAGCAGTTCTTC.